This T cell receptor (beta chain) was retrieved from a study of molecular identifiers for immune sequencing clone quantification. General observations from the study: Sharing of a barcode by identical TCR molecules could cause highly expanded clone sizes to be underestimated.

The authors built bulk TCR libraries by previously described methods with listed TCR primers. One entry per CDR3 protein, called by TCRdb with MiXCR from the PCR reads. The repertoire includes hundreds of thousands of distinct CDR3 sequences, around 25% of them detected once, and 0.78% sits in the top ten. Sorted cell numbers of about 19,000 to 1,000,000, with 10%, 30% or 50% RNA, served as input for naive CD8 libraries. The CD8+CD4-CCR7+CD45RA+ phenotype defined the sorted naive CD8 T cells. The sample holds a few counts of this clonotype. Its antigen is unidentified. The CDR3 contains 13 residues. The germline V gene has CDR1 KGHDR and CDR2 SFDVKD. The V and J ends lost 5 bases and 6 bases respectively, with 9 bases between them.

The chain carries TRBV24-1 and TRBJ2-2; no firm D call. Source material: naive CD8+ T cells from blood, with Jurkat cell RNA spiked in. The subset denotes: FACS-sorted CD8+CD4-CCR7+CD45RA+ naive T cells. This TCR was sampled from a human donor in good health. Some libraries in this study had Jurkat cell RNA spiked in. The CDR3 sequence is CATSGGGAGELFF. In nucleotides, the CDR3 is TGTGCCACCAGTGGGGGTGGCGCCGGGGAGCTGTTTTTT.